This T cell receptor (beta chain) was recorded in a study of T cell repertoires in ileal Crohn's disease. Study findings and constraints: Mucosal expansions were suggested to be mainly CD8 T cells.

V lost 3 bases to trimming and J lost 7 bases, with 12 bases between them. Germline V gives CDR1 LNHDA, CDR2 SQIVND (reference sequence). The CDR3 covers 13 residues. The assay was immunoSEQ multiplex PCR, and TCRdb's table has in-frame clones only and misses some. The sample yields 4,000 to 6,000 clones, roughly 80% seen once. In regard to this clone: Its cognate antigen is unknown.

This receptor was identified in an adult with Crohn's disease. V and J are TRBV19 and TRBJ1-1; D call uncertain. The sequencing input was ileal tissue. CDR3 bases: TGTGCCAGTAGTATCCGGGGAGTCGGTGAAGCTTTCTTT. It is translated as CASSIRGVGEAFF.